The 4 T cell receptor beta chains below come from one sample, sequenced in a study of cytomegalovirus exposure and HLA in healthy donors. Use of 60 Vbeta and 13 Jbeta primers characterized the PCR. Sequencing was performed with immunoSEQ multiplex PCR; in TCRdb, only in-frame clones are kept and a portion is missing. The sample features 130,000 or so clones, with about 2.3% in its top ten. Sequenced material: PBMCs. The receptors originated from a woman aged 18-30 years in good health and CMV-seronegative.

The chain's CDR3 is CASSSEWTGSETQYF. CDR3 nucleotide sequence: TGTGCCAGCAGTTCAGAGTGGACAGGGTCAGAGACCCAGTACTTC. This sequence joins TRBV6-5 and TRBJ2-5; 8 bases match TRBD1. Looked up from germline, CDR1 is MNHEY and CDR2 is SVGAGI. CDR3 length equals 15 residues. Trimming cost V 4 bases and J 4 bases; bases outside gene matches: 8.

The rearrangement uses TRBV19 and TRBJ1-1, with unresolved D. This CDR3 contains 14 residues. The V gene's germline CDR1 is LNHDA and CDR2 SQIVND (reference sequence). The ends were cut back, 5 bases at V and 1 base at J, with 11 bases in the middle. CDR3: CASSVWTANTEAFF. The DNA for the CDR3 is TGTGCCAGTAGTGTTTGGACTGCGAACACTGAAGCTTTCTTT.

The rearrangement uses TRBV4-1 and TRBJ1-2; D is uncertain. Looked up from germline, CDR1 is MGHRA and CDR2 is YSYEKL. CDR3 length: 15 amino acids. V gave up 1 base and J gave up 4 bases, with 13 bases separating them. CDR3 protein: CASSQGTAGPYGYTF. The CDR3 coding sequence is TGCGCCAGCAGCCAAGGGACGGCGGGTCCCTATGGCTACACCTTC.

CDR3 residues: CAIRPGLVSAGELFF. The CDR3 bases are TGTGCCATCCGACCGGGACTAGTGTCTGCCGGGGAGCTGTTTTTT. The rearrangement uses TRBV10-3 and TRBJ2-2, with TRBD2 matching 8 bases. V shed 8 bases and J 6 bases; nucleotides not matched to a gene: 11. Germline V gene lookup returns CDR1 ENHRY and CDR2 SYGVKD. CDR3 length: 15 amino acids.